This entry lists 17 T cell receptor beta chains sequenced from one sample in a study of blood T cell repertoires in COVID-19. Clones were read by immunoSEQ multiplex PCR, and TCRdb kept only the in-frame ones, dropping some. The table has about 160,000 clones, roughly 73% seen once; the top ten hold roughly 2.8%. Sequenced sample: peripheral blood. The source of these receptors is an older man with acute or convalescent COVID-19.

The chain carries TRBV3-1 (or the pseudogene TRBV3-2) and TRBJ2-3; 12 bases are shared with TRBD2. This CDR3 has 18 residues. Germline CDR1 and CDR2: LGHDT and YNNKEL (reference sequence). J gave up 4 bases and V 3 bases, and 11 bases lay outside the gene matches. The CDR3 coding sequence is TGTGCCAGCAGCCATCCGGCGGTCCTAGCGGGAGGGCCAGATACGCAGTATTTT. Its translation: CASSHPAVLAGGPDTQYF.

The rearrangement uses TRBV29-1 and TRBJ2-6, with TRBD1 as a possible D gene (5 bases). CDR1 SQVTM and CDR2 ANQGSEA come from the germline V gene. V was clipped by 4 bases and J by 2 bases, with 6 bases between them. The CDR3 runs to 13 residues. The CDR3 bases are TGCAGCGTTGGGACAACTGGGGCCAACGTCCTGACTTTC. This translates into CSVGTTGANVLTF.

The chain combines TRBV28 with TRBJ1-6, with D possibly being TRBD1 (6 bases). Per the germline V gene, CDR1 is MDHEN and CDR2 is SYDVKM. Trimming shortened V by 8 bases and J by 7 bases, and 15 bases separated the two germline ends. The CDR3 contains 14 residues. The CDR3 coding sequence is TGTGCCAGCCTACCGGGGGGGGCGAATTCACCCCTCCACTTT. Translated: CASLPGGANSPLHF. Full variable domain (outside the CDR3, taken from reference TRBV28 and TRBJ1-6): DVKVTQSSRYLVKRTGEKVFLECVQDMDHENMFWYRQDPGLGLRLIYFSYDVKMKEKGDIPEGYSVSREKKERFSLILESASTNQTSMYLCASLPGGANSPLHFGNGTRLTVT.

The chain has TRBV7-8 and TRBJ1-1; D is possibly TRBD1 (5 bases). The CDR3 runs to 16 residues. Germline V gene data show CDR1 as SGHVS and CDR2 as FQNEAQ. The V gene lost 1 base and the J gene lost 4 bases, with 16 bases spanning the gap. The CDR3 nucleotides are TGTGCCAGCAGCTTAGGACTACAGGAGGGAGGCACTGAAGCTTTCTTT. Protein sequence: CASSLGLQEGGTEAFF.

This clone was seen once. The genes are TRBV9 and TRBJ2-3, with 10 bases matching TRBD2. Germline lookup yields CDR1 SGDLS and CDR2 YYNGEE. This CDR3 spans 16 amino acids. V dropped 0 bases and J dropped 5; count of bases not matched to a gene: 6. The CDR3 sequence: CASSVEVSGRQDTQYF. CDR3 bases: TGTGCCAGCAGCGTAGAAGTTAGCGGGAGGCAAGATACGCAGTATTTT.

The rearrangement joins TRBV28 to TRBJ2-7, with 8 bases lining up with TRBD2. In germline, CDR1 is MDHEN, CDR2 SYDVKM. The junction had 3 bases not matched to a gene; V was cut back by 7 bases and J by 1 base. CDR3 size: 13 residues. The CDR3 is CASKRETSYEQYF. CDR3 DNA sequence: TGTGCCAGCAAGCGGGAGACTTCCTACGAGCAGTACTTC.

This rearrangement joins TRBV28 to TRBJ1-1, with 7 bases fitting TRBD1. Trimming cost V 6 bases and J 9 bases; bases outside gene matches: 10. Germline-derived CDR1 and CDR2 are MDHEN and SYDVKM. The CDR3 runs 13 residues. The CDR3 DNA follows: TGTGCCAGCAGCACTACCTTGGGACAGCAAGCTTTCTTT. This gives the protein CASSTTLGQQAFF.

In this sample, this clone turned up many times. The V call is TRBV10-3, the J call TRBJ2-2; the D is unclear. Germline CDR1 reads ENHRY; CDR2 reads SYGVKD. The CDR3 is 12 amino acids. Trimming pared 5 bases from V and 4 bases from J, leaving 5 bases between. The CDR3 loop is CAISQLTGELFF. Written as DNA, the CDR3 is TGTGCCATCAGTCAACTCACCGGGGAGCTGTTTTTT.

The genes are TRBV28 and TRBJ1-2; no reliable D call. From germline, CDR1 is MDHEN and CDR2 SYDVKM. The CDR3 runs to 17 residues. V gave up 1 base and J gave up 8 bases, with 23 bases separating them. The CDR3 loop reads CASSLSPFPGRGGGYTF. The DNA of the CDR3 is TGTGCCAGCAGTTTATCCCCTTTCCCGGGCAGAGGAGGGGGCTACACCTTC.

Notes on this clone: Sequence at one end of the junction differs from germline and may be a read error. This rearrangement joins TRBV6-5 to TRBJ1-1; TRBD1 is a possible D gene (6 bases). CDR1 and CDR2 from the germline V gene are MNHEY and SVGAGI. This CDR3 comprises 15 residues. DNA for the CDR3: TGTGCCAGCAGTGACTCCGCGACAGGAAGGACTGAAGCTTTCTTT. It codes for CASSDSATGRTEAFF.

The V gene is TRBV5-1, the J gene TRBJ2-7, with D possibly being TRBD2 (5 bases). This CDR3 spans 13 amino acids. The germline V gene has CDR1 SGHRS and CDR2 YFSETQ. V was pared by 3 bases and J by 1 base, with 8 bases between. In DNA, the CDR3 is TGCGCCAGCAGCTACGGGGATTCCTACGAGCAGTACTTC. Translated: CASSYGDSYEQYF. Combining the CDR3 with reference TRBV5-1 and TRBJ2-7 gives the whole variable domain KAGVTQTPRYLIKTRGQQVTLSCSPISGHRSVSWYQQTPGQGLQFLFEYFSETQRNKGNFPGRFSGRQFSNSRSEMNVSTLELGDSALYLCASSYGDSYEQYFGPGTRLTVT.

This chain connects TRBV3-1 (or the pseudogene TRBV3-2) to TRBJ2-3, with D unclear. The V gene's germline CDR1 is LGHDT and CDR2 YNNKEL (reference sequence). Trimming took 4 bases from V and 2 from J, leaving 4 bases between them. CDR3 size: 12 residues. DNA of the CDR3: TGTGCCAGCAGCCCCCACACAGATACGCAGTATTTT. Protein product: CASSPHTDTQYF.

The J gene is TRBJ1-2, the V gene TRBV29-1; 7 bases line up with TRBD1. This CDR3 comprises 14 residues. Trimming cost V 6 bases and J 0 bases; bases outside gene matches: 7. CDR1 SQVTM and CDR2 ANQGSEA come from the germline V gene. The CDR3 nucleotides are TGCAGCGTCCGAGGAGGGGGCACTAACTATGGCTACACCTTC. Translation gives CSVRGGGTNYGYTF.

This clone was picked up a small number of times. V is TRBV6-4 and J is TRBJ2-1; D is unresolved. The germline V and J ends were trimmed by 3 bases and 0 bases, with 9 bases remaining between them. The CDR3 has 15 amino acids. The germline V gene has CDR1 MRHNA and CDR2 SNTAGT. CDR3 nucleotides: TGTGCCAGCAGTGAAGTGGTTAGCTCCTACAATGAGCAGTTCTTC. This codes for CASSEVVSSYNEQFF.

V gene TRBV5-1 combines with J gene TRBJ1-2; 7 nucleotides match TRBD1. CDR1 is SGHRS, CDR2 YFSETQ, per germline. V shed 0 bases, J shed 2 bases, and the junction held 7 bases outside the gene matches. This CDR3 region has 16 residues. For the CDR3, the DNA is TGCGCCAGCAGCTTGGATCCGCCGGGACAGAACTATGGCTACACCTTC. Its translation is CASSLDPPGQNYGYTF. Variable domain in full (rest from reference TRBV5-1 and TRBJ1-2): KAGVTQTPRYLIKTRGQQVTLSCSPISGHRSVSWYQQTPGQGLQFLFEYFSETQRNKGNFPGRFSGRQFSNSRSEMNVSTLELGDSALYLCASSLDPPGQNYGYTFGSGTRLTVV.

The gene calls are TRBV11-3 and TRBJ2-3, with TRBD2 matching over 8 bases. From germline, CDR1 is SGHNT and CDR2 YENEEA. Germline trimming cut 5 bases from V and 4 bases from J; bases unmatched to any gene: 11. The CDR3 length is 16 residues. The CDR3, as DNA: TGTGCCAGCAGCACCTACGGGACTAGTGGCGCAGATACGCAGTATTTT. Its translation: CASSTYGTSGADTQYF.

This chain's CDR3 is CASSILAGGGTDTQYF. As DNA, the CDR3 is TGCGCCAGCAGCATTCTAGCGGGAGGGGGAACAGATACGCAGTATTTT. This chain joins TRBV5-1 and TRBJ2-3, with TRBD2 identical over 12 bases. The length of the CDR3 is 16 residues. CDR1 SGHRS and CDR2 YFSETQ come from the germline V gene. Germline trimming cut 4 bases from V and 3 bases from J; bases unmatched to any gene: 6.